The rows below give T cell receptor beta chains drawn from one sample of a study of technical replicates of blood from several donors. Assay: immunoSEQ multiplex PCR; the TCRdb copy retains only in-frame clones and omits some. The data hold 75,000 to 95,000 clones, with just under 95% observed a single time. The sample was T cells isolated from PBMCs. The receptors shown here come from a human donor in good health. Each CDR3 is given without its conserved first and last residue. Each record gives: CDR3 length, clone size, V gene, J gene, CDR3 protein. Size values are once, few and many counts, or a class for expanded clones, and some rows have none.

13,.,TRBV19,TRBJ2-7,ASSPGQGFFYEQY
11,.,TRBV30,TRBJ2-5,AWTLALKETQY
12,.,TRBV2,TRBJ2-5,ASTLGQGPETQY
14,once,TRBV27,TRBJ1-3,ASSLQGTSSGNTIY
12,.,TRBV27,TRBJ2-1,ASSEPGRMGEQF
13,.,TRBV7-6,TRBJ1-2,ASSLEGQGNYGYT
11,.,TRBV27,TRBJ1-2,ASSLRTGYGYT
14,.,TRBV18,TRBJ2-1,ASSLVGQGTYNEQF
11,.,TRBV5-6,TRBJ2-5,ASSPRDQETQY
12,.,TRBV7-9,TRBJ1-4,ASSQAGAGEKLF
15,.,TRBV7-5,TRBJ1-5,ARSLGLNRGGNQPQH
12,.,TRBV7-2,TRBJ2-7,ASTWIGGTYEQY
14,.,TRBV5-4,TRBJ2-7,ASSIIMTGGNYEQY
12,once,TRBV19,TRBJ2-7,ASSIQGRPYEQY
15,once,TRBV5-1,TRBJ2-7,ASSLARTGGSSYEQY
13,.,TRBV9,TRBJ2-7,ASSVQAGTPFEQY
17,.,TRBV4-1,TRBJ2-3,ASSQRWIPGLGEGDTQY
14,.,TRBV30,TRBJ1-5,AWSEGYRGSNQPQH
12,.,TRBV5-1,TRBJ2-7,ASSLASGSYEQY
12,.,TRBV6-1,TRBJ2-7,ASFSDRELYEQY
13,.,TRBV2,TRBJ1-2,ASKPLQGALGGYT
11,.,TRBV29-1,TRBJ1-1,SVTGLQNTEAF
14,.,TRBV7-8,TRBJ1-4,ASSLAGGQGVEKLF
12,.,TRBV28,TRBJ2-7,ASSLDREINEQY
13,.,TRBV6-5,TRBJ1-5,ASRQTGPSNQPQH
17,.,TRBV4-2,TRBJ1-4,ASSQDRPSGRVTNEKLF
14,once,TRBV29-1,TRBJ1-4,SVELVEEATNEKLF
14,.,TRBV6-1,TRBJ1-5,ASSAIAGTVNQPQH
12,.,TRBV4-1,TRBJ2-7,ASSRRQGSYEQY
12,.,TRBV10-3,TRBJ1-2,ATTYGGSDYGYT
12,once,TRBV19,TRBJ2-4,ASSIGTSKNIQY
13,.,TRBV7-9,TRBJ2-1,ASSESGKADNEQF
15,once,TRBV2,TRBJ2-2,ASSVLGLAGVNGELF
11,few,TRBV30,TRBJ1-1,AWSQGAITEAF
12,.,TRBV7-2,TRBJ1-3,ASSQQGSGNTIY
14,.,TRBV19,TRBJ2-7,ASSPGLAGALYEQY
13,.,TRBV10-3,TRBJ2-7,AISGAGGPSYEQY
13,.,TRBV6-5,TRBJ2-7,ASSFQGASVYEQY
14,.,TRBV5-1,TRBJ2-5,ASSLAGGQRGETQY
12,once,TRBV6-5,TRBJ1-1,ASRPGSANTEAF
18,.,TRBV12-2,TRBJ2-1,ASRLGQRGDRGYSRNEQF
13,.,TRBV7-3,TRBJ2-7,ASSSTGTGLYEQY
13,.,TRBV4-3,TRBJ2-1,ASSQGTGKYNEQF
14,.,TRBV27,TRBJ1-2,ASSLREHWTGNGYT
14,.,TRBV5-1,TRBJ1-2,ASSYELGQGSYGYT
12,.,TRBV2,TRBJ1-5,ASRDRQGAQPQH
14,.,TRBV5-6,TRBJ2-7,ASSPPGGLITYEQY
12,.,TRBV7-3,TRBJ2-5,ASSAGLAGETQY
11,.,TRBV19,TRBJ1-1,ASRLFGNTEAF
13,.,TRBV6-5,TRBJ2-3,ASSYLAGSTDTQY
11,.,TRBV5-1,TRBJ1-3,ASGTNSGNTIY